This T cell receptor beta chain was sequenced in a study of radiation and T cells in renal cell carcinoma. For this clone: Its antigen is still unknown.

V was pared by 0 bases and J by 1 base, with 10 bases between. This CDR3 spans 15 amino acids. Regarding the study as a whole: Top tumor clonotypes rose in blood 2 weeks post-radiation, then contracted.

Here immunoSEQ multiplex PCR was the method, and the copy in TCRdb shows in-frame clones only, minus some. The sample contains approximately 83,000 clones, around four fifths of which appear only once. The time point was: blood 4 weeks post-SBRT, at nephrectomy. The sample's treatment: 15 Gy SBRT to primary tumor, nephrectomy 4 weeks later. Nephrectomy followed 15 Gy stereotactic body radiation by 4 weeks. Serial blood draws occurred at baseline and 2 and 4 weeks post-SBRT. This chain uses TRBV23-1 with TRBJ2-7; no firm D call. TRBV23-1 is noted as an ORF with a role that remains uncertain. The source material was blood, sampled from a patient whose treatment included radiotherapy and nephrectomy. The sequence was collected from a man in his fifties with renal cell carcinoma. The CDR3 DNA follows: TGCGCCAGCAGTCAATCAGTGGGGTATTCCTACGAGCAGTACTTC. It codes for CASSQSVGYSYEQYF.